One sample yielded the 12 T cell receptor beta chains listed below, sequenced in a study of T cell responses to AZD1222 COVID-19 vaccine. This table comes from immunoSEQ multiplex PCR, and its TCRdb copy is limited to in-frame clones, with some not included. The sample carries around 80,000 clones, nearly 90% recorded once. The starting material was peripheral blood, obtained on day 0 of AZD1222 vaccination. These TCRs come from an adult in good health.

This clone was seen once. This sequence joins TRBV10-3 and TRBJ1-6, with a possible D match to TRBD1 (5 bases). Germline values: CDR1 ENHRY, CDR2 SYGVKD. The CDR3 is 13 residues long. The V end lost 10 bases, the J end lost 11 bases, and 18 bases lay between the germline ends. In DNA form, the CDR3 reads TGTGCCACCGTCCAGGGAGTCGGTACACCCCTCCACTTT. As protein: CATVQGVGTPLHF.

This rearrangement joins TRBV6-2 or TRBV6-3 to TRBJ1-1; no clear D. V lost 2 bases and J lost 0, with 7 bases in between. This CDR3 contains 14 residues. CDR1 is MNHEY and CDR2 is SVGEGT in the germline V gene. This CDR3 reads CASSYGKLNTEAFF. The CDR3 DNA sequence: TGTGCCAGCAGTTACGGGAAATTGAACACTGAAGCTTTCTTT.

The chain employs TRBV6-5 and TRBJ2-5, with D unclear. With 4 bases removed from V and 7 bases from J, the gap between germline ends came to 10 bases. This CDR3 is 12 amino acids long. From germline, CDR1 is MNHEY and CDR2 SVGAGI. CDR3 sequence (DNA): TGTGCCAGCAGTTCCCGCACGTCGACCCAGTACTTC. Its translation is CASSSRTSTQYF.

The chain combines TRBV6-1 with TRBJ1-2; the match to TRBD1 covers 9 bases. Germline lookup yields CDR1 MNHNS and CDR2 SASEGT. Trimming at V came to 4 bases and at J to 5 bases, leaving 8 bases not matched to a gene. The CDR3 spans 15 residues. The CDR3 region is CASSVARTGDYGYTF. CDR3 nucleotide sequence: TGTGCCAGCAGTGTAGCGAGGACAGGGGATTATGGCTACACCTTC.

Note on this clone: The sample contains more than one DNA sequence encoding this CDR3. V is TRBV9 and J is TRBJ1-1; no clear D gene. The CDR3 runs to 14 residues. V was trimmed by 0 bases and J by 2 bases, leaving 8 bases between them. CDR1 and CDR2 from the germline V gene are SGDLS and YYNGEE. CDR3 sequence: CASSVATGNTEAFF. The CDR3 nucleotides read TGTGCCAGCAGCGTAGCTACGGGTAACACTGAAGCTTTCTTT.

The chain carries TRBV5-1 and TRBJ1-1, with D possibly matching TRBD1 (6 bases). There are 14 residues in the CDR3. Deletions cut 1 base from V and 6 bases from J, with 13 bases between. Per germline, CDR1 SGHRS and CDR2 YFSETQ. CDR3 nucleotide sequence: TGCGCCAGCAGCTTGCTGGGGGCGGTGGCTGAAGCTTTCTTT. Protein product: CASSLLGAVAEAFF.

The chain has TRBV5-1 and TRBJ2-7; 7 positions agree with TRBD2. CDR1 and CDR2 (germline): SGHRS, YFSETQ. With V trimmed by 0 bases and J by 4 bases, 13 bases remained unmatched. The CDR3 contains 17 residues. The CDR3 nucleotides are TGCGCCAGCAGCTTGGGCCCGGGAGGCCGGTATCTTTACGAGCAGTACTTC. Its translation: CASSLGPGGRYLYEQYF. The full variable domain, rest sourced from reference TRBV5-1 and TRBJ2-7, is KAGVTQTPRYLIKTRGQQVTLSCSPISGHRSVSWYQQTPGQGLQFLFEYFSETQRNKGNFPGRFSGRQFSNSRSEMNVSTLELGDSALYLCASSLGPGGRYLYEQYFGPGTRLTVT.

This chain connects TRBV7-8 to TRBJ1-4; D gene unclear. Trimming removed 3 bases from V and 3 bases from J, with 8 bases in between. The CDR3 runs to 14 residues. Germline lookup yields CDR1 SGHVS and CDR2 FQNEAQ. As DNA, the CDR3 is TGTGCCAGCAGCTTGGACCAACCTAATGAAAAACTGTTTTTT. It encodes CASSLDQPNEKLFF. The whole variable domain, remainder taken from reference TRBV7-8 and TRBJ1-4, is GAGVSQSPRYKVAKRGQDVALRCDPISGHVSLFWYQQALGQGPEFLTYFQNEAQLDKSGLPSDRFFAERPEGSVSTLKIQRTQQEDSAVYLCASSLDQPNEKLFFGSGTQLSVL.

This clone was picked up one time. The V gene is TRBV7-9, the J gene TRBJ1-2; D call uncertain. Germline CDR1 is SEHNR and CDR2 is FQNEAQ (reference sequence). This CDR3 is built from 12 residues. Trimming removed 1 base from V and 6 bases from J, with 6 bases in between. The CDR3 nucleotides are TGTGCCAGCAGCTTAGAGTGGAATGGCTACACCTTC. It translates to CASSLEWNGYTF.

The CDR3 DNA reads as TGTGCCAGCAGCCATGGGTATGTCTGGAGGTCTGGGGCCAACGTCCTGACTTTC. It encodes CASSHGYVWRSGANVLTF. The chain has TRBV14 and TRBJ2-6; TRBD2 is a possible D gene (5 bases). The ends were cut back, 3 bases at V and 1 base at J, with 16 bases in the middle. Germline V CDR1 and CDR2: SGHDN, FVKESK. The CDR3 totals 18 residues.

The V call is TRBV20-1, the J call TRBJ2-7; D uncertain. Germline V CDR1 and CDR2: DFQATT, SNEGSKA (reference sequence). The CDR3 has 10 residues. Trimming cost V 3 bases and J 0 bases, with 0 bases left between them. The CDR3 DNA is TGCAGTGCTAGCTCCTACGAGCAGTACTTC. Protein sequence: CSASSYEQYF.

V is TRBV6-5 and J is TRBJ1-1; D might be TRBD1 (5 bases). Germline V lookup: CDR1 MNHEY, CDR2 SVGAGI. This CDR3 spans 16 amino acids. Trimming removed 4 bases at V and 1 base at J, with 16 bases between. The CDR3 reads CASSSSPGGRNTEAFF. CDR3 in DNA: TGTGCCAGCAGTTCCTCCCCCGGGGGAAGGAACACTGAAGCTTTCTTT.